These T cell receptor beta chains were read from a single sample in a study of blood T cell repertoires in COVID-19. Here immunoSEQ multiplex PCR was the method, and the copy in TCRdb shows in-frame clones only, minus some. The data hold hundreds of thousands of clones, with around 86% observed a single time. The specimen was peripheral blood. These receptors were taken from a woman older than 75 with COVID-19, enrolled during active disease. The conserved cysteine and the conserved F or W are not part of the CDR3 here.

cdr3_aa v_call
AIEGEGTQY TRBV10-3
ASSIGLKRGSYNEQF TRBV19
ASSPDSLLQETQY TRBV7-9
ASSERGLGGNTIY TRBV6-1
ASSVSGSGYSPLH TRBV2
ASSGRDRVYTEAF TRBV21-1
ASSLGEIGELF TRBV5-1
ASSRGTGTNSPLH TRBV3-1/TRBV3-2
ASSSPWTGGQEQY TRBV28
ASSLRDEQF TRBV14
ASSIGQGGDTQY TRBV19